Listed here is a single T cell receptor (beta chain). The entry originates in a study of T cell changes during pregnancy in multiple sclerosis. Assay: immunoSEQ multiplex PCR; the TCRdb copy retains only in-frame clones and omits some. The table has some 110,000 clones, roughly 90% seen once; the top ten hold less than 2%. CDR3 length: 13 residues. V lost 6 bases and J lost 3; bases outside the gene matches: 3. Per germline, CDR1 SNHLY and CDR2 FYNNEI. The rearrangement joins TRBV2 to TRBJ2-7, with 9 bases aligning to TRBD2. The sequence derives from a female donor with multiple sclerosis, enrolled in a pregnancy study. Material: peripheral blood, obtained after pregnancy. CDR3 protein: CASRLAGGYEQYF. In nucleotides, the CDR3 is TGTGCCAGCAGACTAGCGGGTGGCTACGAGCAGTACTTC.